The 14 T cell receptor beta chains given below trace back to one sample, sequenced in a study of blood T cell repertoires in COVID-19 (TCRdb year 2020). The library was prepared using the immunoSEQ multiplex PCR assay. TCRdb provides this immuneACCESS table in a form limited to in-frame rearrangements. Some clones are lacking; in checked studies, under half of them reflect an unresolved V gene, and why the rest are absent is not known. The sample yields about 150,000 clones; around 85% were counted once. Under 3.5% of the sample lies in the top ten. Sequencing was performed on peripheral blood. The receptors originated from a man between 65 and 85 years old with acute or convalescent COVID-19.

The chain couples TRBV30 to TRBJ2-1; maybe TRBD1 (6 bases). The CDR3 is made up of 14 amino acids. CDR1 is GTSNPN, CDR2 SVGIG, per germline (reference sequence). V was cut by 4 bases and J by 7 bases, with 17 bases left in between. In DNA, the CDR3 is TGTGCCTGGAAGGGGGAATTTACCCTAAATGAGCAGTTCTTC. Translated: CAWKGEFTLNEQFF.

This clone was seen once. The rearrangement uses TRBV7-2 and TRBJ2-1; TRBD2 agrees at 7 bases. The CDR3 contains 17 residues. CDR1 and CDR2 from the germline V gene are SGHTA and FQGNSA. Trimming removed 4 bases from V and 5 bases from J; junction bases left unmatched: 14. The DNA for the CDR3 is TGTGCCAGCAGCTCCCGGTCTGGCGGGAGCGGGAACAATGAGCAGTTCTTC. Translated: CASSSRSGGSGNNEQFF.

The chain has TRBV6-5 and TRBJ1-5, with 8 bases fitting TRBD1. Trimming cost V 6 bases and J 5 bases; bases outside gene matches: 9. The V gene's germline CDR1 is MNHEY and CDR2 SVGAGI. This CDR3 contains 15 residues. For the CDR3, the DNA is TGTGCCAGCAGCCGCGGGACAGGCCAAGATCAGCCCCAGCATTTT. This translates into CASSRGTGQDQPQHF.

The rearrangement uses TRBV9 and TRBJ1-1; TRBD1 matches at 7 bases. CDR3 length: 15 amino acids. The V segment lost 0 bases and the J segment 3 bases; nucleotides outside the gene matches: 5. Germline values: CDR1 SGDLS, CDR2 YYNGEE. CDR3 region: CASSVGGQGDTEAFF. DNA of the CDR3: TGTGCCAGCAGCGTAGGGGGGCAGGGGGACACTGAAGCTTTCTTT.

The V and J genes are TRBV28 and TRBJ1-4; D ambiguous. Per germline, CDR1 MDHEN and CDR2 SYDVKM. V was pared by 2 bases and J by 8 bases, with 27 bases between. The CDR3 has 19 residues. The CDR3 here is CASSLARRREGGSGEKLFF. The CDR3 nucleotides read TGTGCCAGCAGTTTAGCCCGGCGAAGGGAGGGAGGCAGTGGGGAAAAACTGTTTTTT. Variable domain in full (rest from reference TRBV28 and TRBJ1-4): DVKVTQSSRYLVKRTGEKVFLECVQDMDHENMFWYRQDPGLGLRLIYFSYDVKMKEKGDIPEGYSVSREKKERFSLILESASTNQTSMYLCASSLARRREGGSGEKLFFGSGTQLSVL.

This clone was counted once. Written as DNA, the CDR3 is TGTGCCAGCAGCCCCCAGGCTAGCGGGAGTTCCGGGGAGCTGTTTTTT. It encodes CASSPQASGSSGELFF. This sequence joins TRBV7-3 and TRBJ2-2; TRBD2 aligns across 10 bases. The length of the CDR3 is 16 residues. With 5 bases clipped from V and 6 bases from J, the junction kept 9 bases outside the gene matches. The V gene's germline CDR1 is SGHTA and CDR2 FQGTGA.

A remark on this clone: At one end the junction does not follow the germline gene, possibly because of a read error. The CDR3 region is CASSPGYYNEQFF. CDR3 in DNA: TGTGCTAGCAGCCCGGGGTACTACAATGAGCAGTTCTTC. The chain carries TRBV7-7 and TRBJ2-1; the D gene is possibly TRBD2 (5 bases). This CDR3 has 13 amino acids. Germline V gives CDR1 SSHAT, CDR2 FNYEAQ (reference sequence). The complete variable domain, with remaining parts taken from reference TRBV7-7 and TRBJ2-1, reads GAGVSQSPRYKVTKRGQDVTLRCDPISSHATLYWYQQALGQGPEFLTYFNYEAQPDKSGLPSDRFSAERPEGSISTLTIQRTEQRDSAMYRCASSPGYYNEQFFGPGTRLTVL.

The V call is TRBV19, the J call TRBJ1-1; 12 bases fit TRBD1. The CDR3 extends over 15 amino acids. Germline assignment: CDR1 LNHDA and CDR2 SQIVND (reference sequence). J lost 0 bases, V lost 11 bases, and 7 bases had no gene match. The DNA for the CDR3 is TGTGCCGCCCGGGACAGGGGGCCTATGAACACTGAAGCTTTCTTT. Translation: CAARDRGPMNTEAFF.

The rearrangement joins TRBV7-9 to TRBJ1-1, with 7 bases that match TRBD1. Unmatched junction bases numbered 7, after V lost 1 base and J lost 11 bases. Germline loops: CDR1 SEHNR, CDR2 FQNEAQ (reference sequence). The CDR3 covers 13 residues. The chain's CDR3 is CASSLDRGKSAFF. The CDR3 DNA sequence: TGTGCCAGCAGCTTAGACAGGGGAAAATCCGCTTTCTTT.

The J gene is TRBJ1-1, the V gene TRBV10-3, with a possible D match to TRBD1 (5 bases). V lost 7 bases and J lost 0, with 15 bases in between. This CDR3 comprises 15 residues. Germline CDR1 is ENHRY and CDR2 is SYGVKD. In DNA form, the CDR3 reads TGTGCCATCACCACTGGGGGGGGGATGAACACTGAAGCTTTCTTT. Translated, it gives CAITTGGGMNTEAFF.

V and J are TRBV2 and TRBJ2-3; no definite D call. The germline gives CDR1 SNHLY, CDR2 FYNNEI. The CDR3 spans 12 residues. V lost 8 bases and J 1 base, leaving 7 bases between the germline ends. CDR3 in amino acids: CASAQRTDTQYF. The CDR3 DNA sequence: TGTGCCAGCGCACAGCGCACAGATACGCAGTATTTT. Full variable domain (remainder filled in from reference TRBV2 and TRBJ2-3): EPEVTQTPSHQVTQMGQEVILRCVPISNHLYFYWYRQILGQKVEFLVSFYNNEISEKSEIFDDQFSVERPDGSNFTLKIRSTKLEDSAMYFCASAQRTDTQYFGPGTRLTVL.

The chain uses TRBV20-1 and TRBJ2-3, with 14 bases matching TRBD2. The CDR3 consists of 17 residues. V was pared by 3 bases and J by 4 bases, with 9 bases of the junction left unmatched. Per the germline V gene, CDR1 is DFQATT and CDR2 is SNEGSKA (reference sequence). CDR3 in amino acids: CSASPAPGLAGADTQYF. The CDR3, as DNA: TGCAGTGCTAGTCCCGCTCCGGGACTAGCGGGAGCAGATACGCAGTATTTT.

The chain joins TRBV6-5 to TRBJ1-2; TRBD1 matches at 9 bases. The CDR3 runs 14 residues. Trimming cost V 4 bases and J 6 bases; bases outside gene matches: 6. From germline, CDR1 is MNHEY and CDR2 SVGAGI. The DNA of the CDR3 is TGTGCCAGCAGTTTAGCAACAGGGGGCGATGGCTACACCTTC. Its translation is CASSLATGGDGYTF.

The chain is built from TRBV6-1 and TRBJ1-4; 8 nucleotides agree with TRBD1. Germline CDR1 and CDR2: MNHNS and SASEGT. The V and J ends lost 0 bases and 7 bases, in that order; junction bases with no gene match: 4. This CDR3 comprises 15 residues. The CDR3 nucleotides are TGTGCCAGCAGTGAAGCTAGGACAGGGAGTGAAAAACTGTTTTTT. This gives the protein CASSEARTGSEKLFF.